A selection of T cell receptor beta chains follows, all from one sample in a study of beta chain features in type 1 diabetes. The data were produced by immunoSEQ multiplex PCR, yet TCRdb's version contains in-frame clones alone and is incomplete. This table has about 700,000 clones, 13% appearing once. The specimen sequenced was naive CD4+ T cells from blood. These receptors all stem from a man in his late teens or twenties with type 1 diabetes. Both conserved end residues are part of each CDR3. Each record gives: J gene, clone size, D gene, V gene, CDR3 protein, CDR3 DNA. A D gene is named only where the DNA matches it firmly. The size entry is marked missing in some rows and otherwise reads once, few, many or a size class.

TRBJ2-7	few	.	TRBV28	CASTARSYEQYF	TGTGCCAGCACAGCCCGCTCCTACGAGCAGTACTTC
TRBJ1-1	few	.	TRBV11-2	CASSLDHGGGTEAFF	TGTGCCAGCAGCTTAGATCACGGAGGGGGCACTGAAGCTTTCTTT
TRBJ2-7	.	.	TRBV30	CAWKHRVAHEQYF	TGTGCCTGGAAGCACAGGGTTGCCCACGAGCAGTACTTC
TRBJ2-7	.	.	TRBV5-1	CASSSGGTVSYEQYF	TGCGCCAGCAGCTCGGGGGGCACCGTCTCCTACGAGCAGTACTTC
TRBJ1-6	few	.	TRBV30	CAWTVGVASPLHF	TGTGCCTGGACCGTCGGGGTAGCTTCACCCCTCCACTTT
TRBJ1-4	few	TRBD1	TRBV18	CASSPPGTVNEKLFF	TGTGCCAGCTCACCACCGGGGACAGTCAATGAAAAACTGTTTTTT
TRBJ2-1	.	.	TRBV12-5	CASGTQDLLYNEQFF	TGTGCTAGTGGTACTCAAGACCTCCTATACAATGAGCAGTTCTTC
TRBJ1-4	few	.	TRBV28	CASSLIRYPTNEKLFF	TGTGCCAGCAGTTTAATCAGATACCCAACTAATGAAAAACTGTTTTTT
TRBJ2-4	.	.	TRBV11-2	CASSFTSTIIAKNIQYF	TGTGCCAGCAGCTTCACATCAACGATTATTGCCAAAAACATTCAGTACTTC
TRBJ2-2	.	TRBD2	TRBV7-2	CASSRRTSPGELFF	TGTGCCAGCAGCCGTAGGACTAGCCCCGGGGAGCTGTTTTTT
TRBJ2-7	.	.	TRBV14	CASSRLGTFGGEQYF	TGTGCCAGCAGCCGACTCGGGACCTTCGGGGGCGAGCAGTACTTC
TRBJ1-5	.	TRBD1	TRBV5-6	CASSAGQGRFQPQHF	TGTGCCAGCAGCGCCGGACAGGGTAGGTTTCAGCCCCAGCATTTT
TRBJ2-7	few	TRBD1	TRBV28	CASSSGQGADEQYF	TGTGCCAGCAGTTCAGGACAGGGGGCGGACGAGCAGTACTTC
TRBJ2-2	.	.	TRBV5-1	CASSRDTSNTGELFF	TGCGCCAGCAGCCGCGACACCTCGAACACCGGGGAGCTGTTTTTT
TRBJ2-7	.	TRBD1	TRBV6-5	CASSYRRGREQYF	TGTGCCAGCAGTTACCGAAGGGGGCGCGAGCAGTACTTC
TRBJ2-3	.	TRBD2	TRBV10-3	CAIKGTSGGSDTQYF	TGTGCCATCAAGGGGACTAGCGGGGGGTCGGATACGCAGTATTTT
TRBJ1-4	.	.	TRBV28	CASSLAGDEKLFF	TGTGCCAGCAGTTTAGCCGGGGATGAAAAACTGTTTTTT
TRBJ1-2	.	.	TRBV9	CASSVEGPRQGGYTF	TGTGCCAGCAGCGTAGAGGGGCCGAGGCAGGGTGGCTACACCTTC
TRBJ2-4	.	TRBD1	TRBV9	CASSVGGTQGVAKNIQYF	TGTGCCAGCAGCGTAGGAGGGACGCAGGGGGTAGCCAAAAACATTCAGTACTTC
TRBJ2-1	.	.	TRBV9	CASSVDPLLAVRDEQFF	TGTGCCAGCAGCGTAGACCCGCTCCTTGCCGTACGGGATGAGCAGTTCTTC
TRBJ2-5	.	TRBD1	TRBV25-1	CASVPTDLTGGGETQYF	TGTGCCAGCGTCCCGACGGATTTAACAGGGGGCGGAGAGACCCAGTACTTC
TRBJ1-6	few	.	TRBV27	CASSFQNSPLHF	TGTGCCAGCAGTTTTCAGAATTCACCCCTCCACTTT
TRBJ2-1	.	.	TRBV7-6	CASSFDGTYNEQFF	TGTGCCAGCAGCTTTGATGGGACCTACAATGAGCAGTTCTTC
TRBJ2-1	.	TRBD2	TRBV27	CASLPGGAFGEQFF	TGTGCCAGCCTTCCCGGGGGGGCTTTTGGGGAGCAGTTCTTC
TRBJ2-5	.	.	TRBV6-1	CASSGERGLETQYF	TGTGCCAGCAGTGGAGAACGGGGGTTGGAGACCCAGTACTTC
TRBJ2-3	few	TRBD2	TRBV25-1	CASSEVGGGRKDTQYF	TGTGCCAGCAGTGAAGTCGGCGGGGGGCGGAAAGATACGCAGTATTTT
TRBJ2-7	once	.	TRBV5-8	CASSRDRASYEQYF	TGTGCCAGCAGTAGAGATCGGGCCTCCTACGAGCAGTACTTC
TRBJ2-7	.	.	TRBV15	CATSRDRGSSSYEQYF	TGTGCCACCAGCAGAGACAGGGGTTCAAGCTCCTACGAGCAGTACTTC